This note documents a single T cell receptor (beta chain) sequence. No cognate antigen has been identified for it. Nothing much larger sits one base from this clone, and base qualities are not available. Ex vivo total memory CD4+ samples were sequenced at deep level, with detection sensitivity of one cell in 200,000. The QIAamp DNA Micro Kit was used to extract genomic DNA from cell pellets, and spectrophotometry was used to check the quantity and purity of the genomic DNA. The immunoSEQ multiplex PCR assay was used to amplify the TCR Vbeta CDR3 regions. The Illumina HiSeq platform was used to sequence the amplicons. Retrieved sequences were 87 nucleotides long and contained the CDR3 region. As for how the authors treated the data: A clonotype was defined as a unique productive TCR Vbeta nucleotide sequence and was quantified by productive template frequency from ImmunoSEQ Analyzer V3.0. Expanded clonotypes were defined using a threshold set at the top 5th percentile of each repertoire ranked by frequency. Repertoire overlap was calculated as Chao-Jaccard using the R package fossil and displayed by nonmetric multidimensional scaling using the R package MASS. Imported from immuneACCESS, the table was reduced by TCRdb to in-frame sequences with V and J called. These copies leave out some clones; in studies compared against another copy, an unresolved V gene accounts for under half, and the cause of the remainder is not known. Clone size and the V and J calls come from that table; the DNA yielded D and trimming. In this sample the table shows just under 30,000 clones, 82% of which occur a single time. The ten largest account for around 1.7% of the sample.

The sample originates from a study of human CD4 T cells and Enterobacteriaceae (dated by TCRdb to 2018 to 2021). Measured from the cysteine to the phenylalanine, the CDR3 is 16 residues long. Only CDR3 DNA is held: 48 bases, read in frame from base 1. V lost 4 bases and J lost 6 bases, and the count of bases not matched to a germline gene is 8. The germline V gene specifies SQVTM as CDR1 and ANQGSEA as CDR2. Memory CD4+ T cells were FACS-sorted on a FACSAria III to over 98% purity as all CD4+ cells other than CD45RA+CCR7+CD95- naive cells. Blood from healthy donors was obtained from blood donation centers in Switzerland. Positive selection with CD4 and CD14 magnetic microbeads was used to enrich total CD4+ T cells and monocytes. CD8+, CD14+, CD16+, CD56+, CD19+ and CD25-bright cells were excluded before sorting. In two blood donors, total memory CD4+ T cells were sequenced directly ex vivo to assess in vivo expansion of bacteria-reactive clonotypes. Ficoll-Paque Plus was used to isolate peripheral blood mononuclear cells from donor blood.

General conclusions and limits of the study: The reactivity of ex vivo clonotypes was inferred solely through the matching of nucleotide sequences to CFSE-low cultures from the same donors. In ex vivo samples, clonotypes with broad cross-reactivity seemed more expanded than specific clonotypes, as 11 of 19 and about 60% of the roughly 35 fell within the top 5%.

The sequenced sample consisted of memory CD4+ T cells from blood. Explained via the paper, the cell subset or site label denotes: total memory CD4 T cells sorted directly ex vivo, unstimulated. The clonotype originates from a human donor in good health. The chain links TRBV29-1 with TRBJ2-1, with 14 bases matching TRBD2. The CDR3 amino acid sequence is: CSVGLGLAGAGNEQFF. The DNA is TGCAGCGTTGGGCTGGGACTAGCGGGAGCTGGCAATGAGCAGTTCTTC.